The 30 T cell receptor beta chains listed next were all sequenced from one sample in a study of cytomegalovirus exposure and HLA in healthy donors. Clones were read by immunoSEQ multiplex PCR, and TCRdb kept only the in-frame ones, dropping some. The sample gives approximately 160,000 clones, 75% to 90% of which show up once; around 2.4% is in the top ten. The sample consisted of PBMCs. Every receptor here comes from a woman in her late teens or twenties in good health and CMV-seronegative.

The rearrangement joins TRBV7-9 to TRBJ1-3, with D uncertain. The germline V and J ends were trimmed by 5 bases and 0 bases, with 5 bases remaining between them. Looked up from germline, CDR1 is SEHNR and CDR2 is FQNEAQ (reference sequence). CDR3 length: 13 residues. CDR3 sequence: CASSPISGNTIYF. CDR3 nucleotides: TGTGCCAGCAGCCCCATCTCTGGAAACACCATATATTTT.

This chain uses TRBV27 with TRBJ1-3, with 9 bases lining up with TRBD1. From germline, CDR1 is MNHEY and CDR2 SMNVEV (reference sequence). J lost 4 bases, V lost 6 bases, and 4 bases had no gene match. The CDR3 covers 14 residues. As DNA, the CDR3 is TGTGCCAGCAGCTACAGGGGGCACGGAAACACCATATATTTT. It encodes CASSYRGHGNTIYF.

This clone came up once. This chain's CDR3 is CASSPRWTQTDGELFF. The CDR3 DNA follows: TGCGCCAGCAGCCCCCGGTGGACACAAACGGACGGGGAGCTGTTTTTT. The genes are TRBV4-1 and TRBJ2-2; tentatively, D is TRBD1 (5 bases). Trimming cost V 4 bases and J 7 bases, with 19 bases left between them. The CDR3 is 16 residues long. Germline V gives CDR1 MGHRA, CDR2 YSYEKL.

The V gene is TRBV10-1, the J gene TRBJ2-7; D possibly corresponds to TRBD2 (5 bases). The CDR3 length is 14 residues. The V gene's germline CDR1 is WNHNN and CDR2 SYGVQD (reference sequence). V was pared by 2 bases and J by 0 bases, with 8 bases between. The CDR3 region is CASSEDGSSYEQYF. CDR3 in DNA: TGCGCCAGCAGTGAGGATGGGAGCTCCTACGAGCAGTACTTC.

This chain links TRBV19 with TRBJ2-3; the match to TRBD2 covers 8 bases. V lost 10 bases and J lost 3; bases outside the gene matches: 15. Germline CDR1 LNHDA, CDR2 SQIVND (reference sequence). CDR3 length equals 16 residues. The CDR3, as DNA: TGTGCCATCGCTACGGGGGGGGTAGGAGCAACAGATACGCAGTATTTT. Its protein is CAIATGGVGATDTQYF.

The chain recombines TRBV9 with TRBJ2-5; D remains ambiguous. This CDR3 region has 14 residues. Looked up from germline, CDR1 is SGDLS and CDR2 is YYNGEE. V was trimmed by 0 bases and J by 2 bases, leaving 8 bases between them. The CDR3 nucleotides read TGTGCCAGCAGCGTAGGGCCCCAACAAGAGACCCAGTACTTC. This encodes CASSVGPQQETQYF. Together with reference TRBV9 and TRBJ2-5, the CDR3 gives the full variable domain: DSGVTQTPKHLITATGQRVTLRCSPRSGDLSVYWYQQSLDQGLQFLIQYYNGEERAKGNILERFSAQQFPDLHSELNLSSLELGDSALYFCASSVGPQQETQYFGPGTRLLVL.

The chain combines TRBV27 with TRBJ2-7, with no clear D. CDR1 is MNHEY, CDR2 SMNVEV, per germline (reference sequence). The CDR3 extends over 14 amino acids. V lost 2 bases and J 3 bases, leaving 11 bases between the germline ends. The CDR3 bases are TGTGCCAGCAGTTTAAAGCACTCCAACTACGAGCAGTACTTC. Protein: CASSLKHSNYEQYF.

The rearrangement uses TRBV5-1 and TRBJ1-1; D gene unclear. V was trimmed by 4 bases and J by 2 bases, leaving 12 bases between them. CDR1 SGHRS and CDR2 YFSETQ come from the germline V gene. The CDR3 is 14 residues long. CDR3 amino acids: CASSLRTGNTEAFF. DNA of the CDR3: TGCGCCAGCAGCCTTCGGACGGGAAACACTGAAGCTTTCTTT.

The CDR3: CASSSPPGQGTYGYTF. CDR3 in DNA: TGTGCCAGCAGCTCACCTCCGGGACAGGGAACCTATGGCTACACCTTC. This chain connects TRBV5-6 to TRBJ1-2, with TRBD1 matching over 9 bases. The germline V gene has CDR1 SGHDT and CDR2 YYEEEE. The ends lost 3 bases at V and 4 bases at J; junction bases unmatched: 10. The CDR3 spans 16 residues.

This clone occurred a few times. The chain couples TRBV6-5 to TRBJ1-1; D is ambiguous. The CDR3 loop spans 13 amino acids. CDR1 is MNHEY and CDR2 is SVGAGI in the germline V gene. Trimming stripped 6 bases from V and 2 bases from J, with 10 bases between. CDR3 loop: CASREEGNTEAFF. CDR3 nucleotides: TGTGCCAGCAGAGAGGAGGGAAACACTGAAGCTTTCTTT.

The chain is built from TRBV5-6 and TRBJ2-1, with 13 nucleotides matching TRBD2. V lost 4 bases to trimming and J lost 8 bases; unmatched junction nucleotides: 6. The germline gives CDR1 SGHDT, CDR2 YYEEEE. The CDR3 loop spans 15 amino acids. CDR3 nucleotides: TGTGCCAGCAGCCCAACTAGCGGGAGGGCCTATGAGCAGTTCTTC. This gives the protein CASSPTSGRAYEQFF.

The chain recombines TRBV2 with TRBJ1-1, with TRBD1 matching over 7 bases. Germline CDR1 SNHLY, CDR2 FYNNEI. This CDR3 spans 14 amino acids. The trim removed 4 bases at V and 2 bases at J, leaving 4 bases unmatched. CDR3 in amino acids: CASSGDRYNTEAFF. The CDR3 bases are TGTGCCAGCAGTGGGGACAGATATAACACTGAAGCTTTCTTT. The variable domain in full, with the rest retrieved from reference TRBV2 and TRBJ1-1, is EPEVTQTPSHQVTQMGQEVILRCVPISNHLYFYWYRQILGQKVEFLVSFYNNEISEKSEIFDDQFSVERPDGSNFTLKIRSTKLEDSAMYFCASSGDRYNTEAFFGQGTRLTVV.

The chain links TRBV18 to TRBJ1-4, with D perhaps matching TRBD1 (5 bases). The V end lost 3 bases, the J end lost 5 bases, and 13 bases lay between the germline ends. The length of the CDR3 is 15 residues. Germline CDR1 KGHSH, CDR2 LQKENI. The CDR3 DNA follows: TGTGCCAGCTCACCTCGGGACTCCAGCAATGAAAAACTGTTTTTT. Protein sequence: CASSPRDSSNEKLFF. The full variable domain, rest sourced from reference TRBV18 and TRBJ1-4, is NAGVMQNPRHLVRRRGQEARLRCSPMKGHSHVYWYRQLPEEGLKFMVYLQKENIIDESGMPKERFSAEFPKEGPSILRIQQVVRGDSAAYFCASSPRDSSNEKLFFGSGTQLSVL.

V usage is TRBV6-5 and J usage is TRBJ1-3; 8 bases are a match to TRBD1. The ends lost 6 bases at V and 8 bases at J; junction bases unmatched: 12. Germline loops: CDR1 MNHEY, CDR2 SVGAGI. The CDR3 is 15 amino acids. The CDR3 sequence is CASSRTGGQVDTIYF. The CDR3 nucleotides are TGTGCCAGCAGCAGAACAGGGGGTCAGGTGGACACCATATATTTT.

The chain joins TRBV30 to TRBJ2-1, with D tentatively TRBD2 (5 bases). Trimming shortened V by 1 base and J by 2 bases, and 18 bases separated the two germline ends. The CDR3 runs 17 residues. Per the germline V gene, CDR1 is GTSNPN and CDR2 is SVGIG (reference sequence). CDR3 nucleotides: TGTGCCTGGAGTGGGATGCTATACCAGCGGACCTACAATGAGCAGTTCTTC. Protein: CAWSGMLYQRTYNEQFF.

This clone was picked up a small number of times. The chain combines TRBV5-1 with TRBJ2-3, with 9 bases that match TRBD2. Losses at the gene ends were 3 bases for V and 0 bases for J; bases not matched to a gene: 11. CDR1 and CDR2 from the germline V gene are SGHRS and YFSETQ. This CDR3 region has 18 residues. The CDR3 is CASSSSSGALSSTDTQYF. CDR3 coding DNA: TGCGCCAGCAGCTCCTCTAGCGGGGCCCTTTCTAGCACAGATACGCAGTATTTT.

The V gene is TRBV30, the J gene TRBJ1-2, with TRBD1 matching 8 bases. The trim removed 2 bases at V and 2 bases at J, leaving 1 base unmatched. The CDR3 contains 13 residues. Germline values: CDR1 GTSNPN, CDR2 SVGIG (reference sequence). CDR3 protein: CAWSRQGNYGYTF. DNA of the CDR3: TGTGCCTGGAGTAGACAGGGGAACTATGGCTACACCTTC. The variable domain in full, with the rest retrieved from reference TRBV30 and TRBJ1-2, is SQTIHQWPATLVQPVGSPLSLECTVEGTSNPNLYWYRQAAGRGLQLLFYSVGIGQISSEVPQNLSASRPQDRQFILSSKKLLLSDSGFYLCAWSRQGNYGYTFGSGTRLTVV.

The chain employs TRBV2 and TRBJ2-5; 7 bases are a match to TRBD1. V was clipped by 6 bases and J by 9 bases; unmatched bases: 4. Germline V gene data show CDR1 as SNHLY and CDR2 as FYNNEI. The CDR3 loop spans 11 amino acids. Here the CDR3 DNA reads TGTGCCAGCAGCCTAACAGGGGCCCAGTACTTC. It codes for CASSLTGAQYF.

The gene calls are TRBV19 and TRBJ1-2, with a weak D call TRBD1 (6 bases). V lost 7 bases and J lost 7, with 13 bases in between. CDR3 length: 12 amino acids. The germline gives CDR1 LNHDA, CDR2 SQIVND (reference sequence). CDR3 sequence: CASTTRGAGYTF. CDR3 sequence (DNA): TGTGCCAGTACCACTCGGGGGGCTGGCTACACCTTC.

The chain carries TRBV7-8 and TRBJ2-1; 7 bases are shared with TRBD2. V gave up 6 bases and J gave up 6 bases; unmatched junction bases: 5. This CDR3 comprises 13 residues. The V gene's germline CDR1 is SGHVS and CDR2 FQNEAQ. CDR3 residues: CASRKTSVNEQFF. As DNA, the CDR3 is TGTGCCAGCAGGAAAACTAGCGTCAATGAGCAGTTCTTC.

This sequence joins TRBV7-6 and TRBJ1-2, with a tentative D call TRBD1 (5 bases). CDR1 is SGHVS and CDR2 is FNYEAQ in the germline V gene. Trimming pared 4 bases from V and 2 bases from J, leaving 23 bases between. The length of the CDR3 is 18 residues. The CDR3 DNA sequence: TGTGCCAGCAGCTCCCCGGGGGGGGAGGCCTACGTGAACTATGGCTACACCTTC. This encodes CASSSPGGEAYVNYGYTF.

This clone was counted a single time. The CDR3: CASSQEFQRGGDTQYF. CDR3 DNA sequence: TGTGCCAGCAGCCAAGAGTTCCAGCGGGGGGGAGATACGCAGTATTTT. The chain combines TRBV4-2 with TRBJ2-3, with 10 bases aligning to TRBD2. Germline values: CDR1 LGHNA, CDR2 YNFKEQ. V shed 0 bases and J 5 bases; nucleotides not matched to a gene: 5. The CDR3 covers 16 residues.

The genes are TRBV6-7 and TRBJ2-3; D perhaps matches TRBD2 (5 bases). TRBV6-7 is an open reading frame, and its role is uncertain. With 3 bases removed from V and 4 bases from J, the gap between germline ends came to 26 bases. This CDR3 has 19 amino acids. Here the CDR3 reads CASSYRSEDGSPSADTQYF. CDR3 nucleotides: TGTGCCAGCAGTTATAGGTCGGAGGACGGTTCGCCGAGCGCAGATACGCAGTATTTT.

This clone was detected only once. The CDR3 protein is CSVAVQGSTLYGYTF. The CDR3 coding sequence is TGCAGCGTTGCCGTACAGGGGTCAACTCTATATGGCTACACCTTC. The V call is TRBV29-1, the J call TRBJ1-2, with TRBD1 matching 7 bases. J was trimmed by 5 bases and V by 4 bases; bases with no gene match: 13. In germline, CDR1 is SQVTM, CDR2 ANQGSEA. This CDR3 contains 15 residues.

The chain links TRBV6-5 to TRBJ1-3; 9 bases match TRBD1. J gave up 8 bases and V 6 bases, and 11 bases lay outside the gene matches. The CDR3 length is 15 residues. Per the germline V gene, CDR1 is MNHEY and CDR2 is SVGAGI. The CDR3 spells CASRPGTGPGDTIYF. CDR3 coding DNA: TGTGCCAGCAGACCCGGGACAGGGCCCGGGGACACCATATATTTT.

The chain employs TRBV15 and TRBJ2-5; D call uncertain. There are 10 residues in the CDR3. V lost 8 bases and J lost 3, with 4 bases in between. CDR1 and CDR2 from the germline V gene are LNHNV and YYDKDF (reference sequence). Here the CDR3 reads CATSEETQYF. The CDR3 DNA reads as TGTGCCACCTCCGAAGAGACCCAGTACTTC.

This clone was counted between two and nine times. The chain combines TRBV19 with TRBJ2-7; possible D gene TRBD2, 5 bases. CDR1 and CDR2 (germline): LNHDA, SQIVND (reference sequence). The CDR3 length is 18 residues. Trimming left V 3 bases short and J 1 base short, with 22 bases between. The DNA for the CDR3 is TGTGCCAGTAGTATCCGTGCTTTCCGGGAACGACCTTCCTACGAGCAGTACTTC. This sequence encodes CASSIRAFRERPSYEQYF.

CDR3 amino acids: CASSLFYGGGLTNQPQHF. DNA of the CDR3: TGTGCCAGCAGTTTATTTTACGGGGGAGGGCTAACCAATCAGCCCCAGCATTTT. V is TRBV27 and J is TRBJ1-5, with D tentatively TRBD1 (5 bases). This CDR3 has 18 amino acids. CDR1 MNHEY and CDR2 SMNVEV come from the germline V gene (reference sequence). V was pared by 1 base and J by 3 bases, with 19 bases between.

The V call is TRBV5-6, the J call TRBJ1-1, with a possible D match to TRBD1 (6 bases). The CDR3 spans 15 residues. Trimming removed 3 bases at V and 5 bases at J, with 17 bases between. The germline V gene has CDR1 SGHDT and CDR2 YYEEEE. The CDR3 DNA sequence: TGTGCCAGCAGCTACCTACAGGGCTTAGGGACTGAAGCTTTCTTT. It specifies CASSYLQGLGTEAFF.

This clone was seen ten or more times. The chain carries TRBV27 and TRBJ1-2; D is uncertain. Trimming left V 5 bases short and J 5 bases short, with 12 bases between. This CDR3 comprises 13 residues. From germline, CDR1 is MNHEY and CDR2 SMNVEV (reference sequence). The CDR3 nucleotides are TGTGCCAGCAGTCCCTCCAGATCATATGGCTACACCTTC. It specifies CASSPSRSYGYTF.